Listed here is a single T cell receptor (beta chain). This sample is drawn from a study of T cell changes during pregnancy in multiple sclerosis. The CDR3 loop spans 12 amino acids. The V end lost 10 bases, the J end lost 3 bases, and 12 bases lay between the germline ends. Germline V CDR1 and CDR2: MNHEY, SVGAGI. Data came from immunoSEQ multiplex PCR; TCRdb stores just in-frame clones and leaves some out. Of roughly 39,000 clones in the sample, nearly 95% were seen once. The material sequenced was CD4+ T cells from peripheral blood mononuclear cells, taken after pregnancy. This receptor was taken from a female donor in good health, enrolled as a control in a pregnancy study. The V call is TRBV6-5, the J call TRBJ1-2, with a possible D match to TRBD1 (6 bases). The CDR3 DNA reads TGTGCCACTTCAAACAGGGACTATGGCTACACCTTC. Protein product: CATSNRDYGYTF.